One sample yielded the 22 T cell receptor beta chains listed below, sequenced in a study of regulatory dendritic cells for organ transplantation. Repertoires were generated with immunoSEQ multiplex PCR, while TCRdb's copy carries only in-frame clones and drops some. The sample includes some 35,000 clones, around nine tenths seen only once; the top ten take 0.095% to 0.14%. Sequenced sample: naive CD8+ T cells from blood. Subset in this sample: CD45RA+ naive T cells. These receptor sequences come from a human donor in good health.

The V call is TRBV7-9, the J call TRBJ2-1; D perhaps matches TRBD2 (5 bases). The germline V and J ends were trimmed by 5 bases and 10 bases, with 15 bases remaining between them. Germline CDR1 SEHNR, CDR2 FQNEAQ (reference sequence). This CDR3 comprises 13 residues. The DNA of the CDR3 is TGTGCCAGCAGCCAAAGCGCGGAGCGGGAGCAGTTCTTC. Its translation: CASSQSAEREQFF.

J is TRBJ1-1 and V is TRBV5-1; D is unclear. Trimming left V 0 bases short and J 2 bases short, with 5 bases between. In germline, CDR1 is SGHRS, CDR2 YFSETQ. This CDR3 spans 13 amino acids. CDR3 in DNA: TGCGCCAGCAGCTTGGCCGGTAACACTGAAGCTTTCTTT. Translated: CASSLAGNTEAFF. Full variable domain (rest looked up from reference TRBV5-1 and TRBJ1-1): KAGVTQTPRYLIKTRGQQVTLSCSPISGHRSVSWYQQTPGQGLQFLFEYFSETQRNKGNFPGRFSGRQFSNSRSEMNVSTLELGDSALYLCASSLAGNTEAFFGQGTRLTVV.

This clone was picked up a small number of times. The chain links TRBV7-9 to TRBJ1-2; D possibly corresponds to TRBD1 (5 bases). Germline V gene data show CDR1 as SEHNR and CDR2 as FQNEAQ (reference sequence). The CDR3 runs 13 residues. V was clipped by 3 bases and J by 7 bases, with 12 bases between them. CDR3 DNA: TGTGCCAGCAGCTTGCAGGGTAGGGCTGGCTACACCTTC. This codes for CASSLQGRAGYTF.

V gene TRBV10-2 combines with J gene TRBJ2-2, with D unclear. The CDR3 is 15 residues long. V was clipped by 3 bases and J by 1 base, with 9 bases between them. Germline V CDR1 and CDR2: WSHSY, SAAADI. The CDR3 DNA sequence: TGCGCCAGCAGTGAATTGGTAGGGAACACCGGGGAGCTGTTTTTT. Protein product: CASSELVGNTGELFF.

The chain carries TRBV23-1 and TRBJ1-1; 8 bases are a match to TRBD1. TRBV23-1 is assigned to the ORF class and has an uncertain function. This CDR3 has 14 residues. Losses at the gene ends were 2 bases for V and 7 bases for J; bases not matched to a gene: 6. The CDR3 DNA reads TGCGCCAGCAGTCAACTAGGGGACAGGTATGAAGCTTTCTTT. Encoded protein: CASSQLGDRYEAFF.

The chain has TRBV27 and TRBJ1-2; a possible D gene is TRBD1 (6 bases). V was shortened by 3 bases and J by 5 bases, with 25 bases between the two germline ends. The CDR3 covers 18 residues. The germline gives CDR1 MNHEY, CDR2 SMNVEV (reference sequence). The CDR3 sequence is CASSLGWGGRNEIYGYTF. The DNA of the CDR3 is TGTGCCAGCAGTTTGGGATGGGGGGGCCGAAATGAGATATATGGCTACACCTTC.

The chain recombines TRBV6-5 with TRBJ1-4; D is uncertain. Per the germline V gene, CDR1 is MNHEY and CDR2 is SVGAGI. The V and J ends lost 5 bases and 6 bases respectively, with 10 bases between them. The CDR3 totals 13 residues. CDR3 nucleotide sequence: TGTGCCAGCAGTCGGCCTGGGGATGAAAAACTGTTTTTT. Its protein is CASSRPGDEKLFF.

This chain connects TRBV9 to TRBJ1-1; D is undetermined. From germline, CDR1 is SGDLS and CDR2 YYNGEE. The germline V and J ends were trimmed by 4 bases and 2 bases, with 18 bases remaining between them. The CDR3 has 16 residues. This chain's CDR3 is CASSFGRERENTEAFF. CDR3 nucleotide sequence: TGTGCCAGCAGCTTCGGACGGGAGAGGGAAAACACTGAAGCTTTCTTT.

The chain couples TRBV6-5 to TRBJ1-1; D not certain. The CDR3 is 13 residues long. Between the trimmed V and J ends, which lost 2 bases and 0 bases, there was a span of 4 bases. Per germline, CDR1 MNHEY and CDR2 SVGAGI. CDR3 sequence: CASSYVVNTEAFF. In nucleotides, the CDR3 is TGTGCCAGCAGTTACGTAGTGAACACTGAAGCTTTCTTT.

This clone has only one observation. The chain has TRBV7-9 and TRBJ1-2, with 8 bases that match TRBD1. V was pared by 0 bases and J by 4 bases, with 7 bases of the junction left unmatched. This CDR3 comprises 16 residues. Germline V gene data show CDR1 as SEHNR and CDR2 as FQNEAQ (reference sequence). This CDR3 reads CASSLAGQGALYGYTF. The CDR3 coding sequence is TGTGCCAGCAGCTTAGCCGGACAGGGAGCCCTCTATGGCTACACCTTC. Full variable domain (remainder filled in from reference TRBV7-9 and TRBJ1-2): DTGVSQNPRHKITKRGQNVTFRCDPISEHNRLYWYRQTLGQGPEFLTYFQNEAQLEKSRLLSDRFSAERPKGSFSTLEIQRTEQGDSAMYLCASSLAGQGALYGYTFGSGTRLTVV.

The chain is built from TRBV10-1 and TRBJ1-4; 7 nucleotides line up with TRBD1. V was pared by 4 bases and J by 8 bases, with 10 bases of the junction left unmatched. Germline values: CDR1 WNHNN, CDR2 SYGVQD (reference sequence). CDR3 length equals 15 residues. CDR3 in amino acids: CASSVADRVEEKLFF. The CDR3 DNA is TGCGCCAGCAGTGTCGCAGACAGGGTTGAAGAAAAACTGTTTTTT.

V usage is TRBV28 and J usage is TRBJ2-7; weak D call: TRBD1 (5 bases). Between the trimmed V and J ends, which lost 4 bases and 1 base, there was a span of 5 bases. CDR1 MDHEN and CDR2 SYDVKM come from the germline V gene. The CDR3 covers 12 residues. The CDR3 DNA sequence: TGTGCCAGCAGTTACAGGTCCTACGAGCAGTACTTC. It specifies CASSYRSYEQYF.

This rearrangement joins TRBV7-9 to TRBJ1-4; D remains unclear. V shed 1 base and J shed 4 bases, with 7 bases lying between them. The CDR3 length is 14 residues. Germline V gives CDR1 SEHNR, CDR2 FQNEAQ (reference sequence). The CDR3: CASSLGPYNEKLFF. CDR3 in DNA: TGTGCCAGCAGCTTAGGGCCCTATAATGAAAAACTGTTTTTT.

In regard to this clone: Other DNA variants within this sample encode the same CDR3. The rearrangement joins TRBV9 to TRBJ2-7, with 8 bases fitting TRBD2. V lost 2 bases, J lost 2 bases, and 3 bases stayed unmatched. Germline V CDR1 and CDR2: SGDLS, YYNGEE. CDR3 length: 14 amino acids. CDR3 protein: CASSVGGGTYEQYF. The CDR3 DNA sequence: TGTGCCAGCAGCGTCGGGGGGGGAACCTACGAGCAGTACTTC.

The chain couples TRBV7-9 to TRBJ2-1, with 9 bases fitting TRBD1. Per the germline V gene, CDR1 is SEHNR and CDR2 is FQNEAQ (reference sequence). The CDR3 loop spans 14 amino acids. After removal of 8 bases from V and 6 bases from J, the junction contained 8 bases not matched to a gene. The chain's CDR3 is CASCGDREFNEQFF. In DNA form, the CDR3 reads TGTGCCAGCTGTGGGGACAGGGAATTCAATGAGCAGTTCTTC. Using reference TRBV7-9 and TRBJ2-1 for the parts outside the CDR3, the full variable domain is DTGVSQNPRHKITKRGQNVTFRCDPISEHNRLYWYRQTLGQGPEFLTYFQNEAQLEKSRLLSDRFSAERPKGSFSTLEIQRTEQGDSAMYLCASCGDREFNEQFFGPGTRLTVL.

The J gene is TRBJ1-2, the V gene TRBV14; D not resolved. Trimming took 7 bases from V and 6 from J, leaving 15 bases between them. The CDR3 spans 13 residues. Per the germline V gene, CDR1 is SGHDN and CDR2 is FVKESK. As DNA, the CDR3 is TGTGCCAGCAATCCAAGACCCCCTGATGGCTACACCTTC. Its protein product is CASNPRPPDGYTF.

V and J are TRBV9 and TRBJ2-1; the D is unclear. V dropped 2 bases and J dropped 6 bases, with 6 bases sitting between them. Per germline, CDR1 SGDLS and CDR2 YYNGEE. This CDR3 region has 12 residues. The CDR3 DNA sequence: TGTGCCAGCAGCGTTGCCCCCAATGAGCAGTTCTTC. It translates to CASSVAPNEQFF.

The CDR3 is CASFSGRSDTQYF. The CDR3 coding sequence is TGTGCCAGCTTTAGCGGGAGATCAGATACGCAGTATTTT. This chain uses TRBV2 with TRBJ2-3; 9 bases fit TRBD2. This CDR3 contains 13 residues. Germline-derived CDR1 and CDR2 are SNHLY and FYNNEI. After removal of 8 bases from V and 4 bases from J, the junction contained 4 bases not matched to a gene.

The genes are TRBV7-9 and TRBJ2-7, with 11 bases matching TRBD2. With 5 bases clipped from V and 0 bases from J, the junction kept 6 bases outside the gene matches. This CDR3 has 16 residues. Germline V gene sequence: CDR1 SEHNR, CDR2 FQNEAQ (reference sequence). The CDR3 sequence is CASSPSLAGGSYEQYF. Written as DNA, the CDR3 is TGTGCCAGCAGCCCCTCCCTAGCGGGGGGCTCCTACGAGCAGTACTTC.

The gene calls are TRBV9 and TRBJ2-7; 9 positions match TRBD1. Germline V gives CDR1 SGDLS, CDR2 YYNGEE. The trim removed 0 bases at V and 0 bases at J, leaving 1 base unmatched. The CDR3 runs to 15 residues. The CDR3 DNA reads as TGTGCCAGCAGCGTAGGGGACAGGGCCTCCTACGAGCAGTACTTC. Translating it yields CASSVGDRASYEQYF.

This clone has only one observation. The chain combines TRBV9 with TRBJ2-7; 9 nucleotides align to TRBD1. V trimming: 0 bases; J trimming: 4 bases; junction bases outside the gene matches: 2. CDR3 size: 14 residues. Germline CDR1 and CDR2: SGDLS and YYNGEE. The CDR3 is CASSVATGGYEQYF. The CDR3 bases are TGTGCCAGCAGCGTAGCGACAGGGGGTTACGAGCAGTACTTC.

The chain couples TRBV7-9 to TRBJ1-5, with D unresolved. Trimming took off 1 base at V and 10 bases at J, with 11 bases between the two ends. This CDR3 spans 13 amino acids. Germline V CDR1 and CDR2: SEHNR, FQNEAQ (reference sequence). CDR3 nucleotide sequence: TGTGCCAGCAGCTTAGGCCCCATTGAACCCCAGCATTTT. This translates into CASSLGPIEPQHF.